This T cell receptor beta chain was sequenced during a study of long-term antiretroviral therapy in people with HIV. V was trimmed by 3 bases and J by 2 bases, leaving 14 bases between them. Germline lookup yields CDR1 SGDLS and CDR2 YYNGEE. CDR3 size: 15 residues. In the case of this clone: Its antigen is as yet unknown.

Study-level results: Samples were collected from the mid-2000s to the late 2010s under possibly less effective ART regimens. Comparison with controls showed narrower CDR3 length ranges in HIV repertoires.

Researchers ran immunoSEQ v3.0 at survey level. Method: immunoSEQ multiplex PCR; TCRdb's copy keeps in-frame clones and lacks some. The sample has approximately 45,000 clones; roughly 86% are singletons. The sample in question was unsorted PBMCs, obtained 0.1 years before starting antiretroviral therapy. The chain combines TRBV9 with TRBJ1-2; maybe TRBD1 (5 bases). The receptor comes from a woman between 50 and 59 years old with HIV. The CDR3 coding sequence is TGTGCCAGCAGCGGATTGACAGCGAGAAACTATGGCTACACCTTC. It translates to CASSGLTARNYGYTF. Variable domain in full (rest from reference TRBV9 and TRBJ1-2): DSGVTQTPKHLITATGQRVTLRCSPRSGDLSVYWYQQSLDQGLQFLIQYYNGEERAKGNILERFSAQQFPDLHSELNLSSLELGDSALYFCASSGLTARNYGYTFGSGTRLTVV.